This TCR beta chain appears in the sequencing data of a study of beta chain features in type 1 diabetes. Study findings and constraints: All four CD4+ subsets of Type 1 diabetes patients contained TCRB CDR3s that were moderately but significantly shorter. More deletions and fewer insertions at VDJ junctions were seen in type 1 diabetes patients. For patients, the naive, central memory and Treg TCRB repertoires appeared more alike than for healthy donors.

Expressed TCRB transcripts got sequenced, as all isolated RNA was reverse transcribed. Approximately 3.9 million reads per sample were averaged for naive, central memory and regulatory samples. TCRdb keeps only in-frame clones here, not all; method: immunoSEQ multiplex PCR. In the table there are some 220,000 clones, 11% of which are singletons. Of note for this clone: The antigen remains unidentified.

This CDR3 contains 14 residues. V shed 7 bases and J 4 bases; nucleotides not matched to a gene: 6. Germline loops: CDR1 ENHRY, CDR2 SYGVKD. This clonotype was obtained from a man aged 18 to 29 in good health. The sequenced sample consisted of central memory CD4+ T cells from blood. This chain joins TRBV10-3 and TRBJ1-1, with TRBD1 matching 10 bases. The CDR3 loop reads CAINPGQGFTEAFF. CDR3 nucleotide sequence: TGTGCCATCAACCCGGGACAGGGGTTCACTGAAGCTTTCTTT.